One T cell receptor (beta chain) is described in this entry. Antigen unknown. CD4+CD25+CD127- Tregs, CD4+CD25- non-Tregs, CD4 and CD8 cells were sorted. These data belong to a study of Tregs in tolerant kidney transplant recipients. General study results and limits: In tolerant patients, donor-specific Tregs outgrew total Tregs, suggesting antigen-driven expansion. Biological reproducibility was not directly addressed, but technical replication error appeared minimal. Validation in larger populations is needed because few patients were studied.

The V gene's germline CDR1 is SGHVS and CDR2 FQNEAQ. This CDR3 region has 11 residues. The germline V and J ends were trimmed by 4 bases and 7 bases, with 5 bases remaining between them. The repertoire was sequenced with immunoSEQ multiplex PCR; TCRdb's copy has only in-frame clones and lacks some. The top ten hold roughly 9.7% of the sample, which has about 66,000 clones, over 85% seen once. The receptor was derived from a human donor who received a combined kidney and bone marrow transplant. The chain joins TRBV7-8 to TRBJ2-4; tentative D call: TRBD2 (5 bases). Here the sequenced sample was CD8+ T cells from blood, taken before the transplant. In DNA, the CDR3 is TGTGCCAGCAGCTCGGGGAACATTCAGTACTTC. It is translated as CASSSGNIQYF.